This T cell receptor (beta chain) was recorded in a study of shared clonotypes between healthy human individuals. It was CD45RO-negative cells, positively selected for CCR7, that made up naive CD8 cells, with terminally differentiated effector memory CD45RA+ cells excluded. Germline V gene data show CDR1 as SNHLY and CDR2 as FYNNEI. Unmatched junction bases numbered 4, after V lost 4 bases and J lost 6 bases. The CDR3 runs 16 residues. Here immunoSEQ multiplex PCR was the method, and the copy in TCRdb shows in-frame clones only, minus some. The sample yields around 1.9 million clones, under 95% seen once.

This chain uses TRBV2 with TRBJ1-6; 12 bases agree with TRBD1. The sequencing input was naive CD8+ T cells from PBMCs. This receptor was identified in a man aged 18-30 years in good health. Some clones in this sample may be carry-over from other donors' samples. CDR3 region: CASSGDRGPLNSPLHF. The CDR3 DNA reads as TGTGCCAGCAGTGGGGACAGGGGGCCCCTTAATTCACCCCTCCACTTT.